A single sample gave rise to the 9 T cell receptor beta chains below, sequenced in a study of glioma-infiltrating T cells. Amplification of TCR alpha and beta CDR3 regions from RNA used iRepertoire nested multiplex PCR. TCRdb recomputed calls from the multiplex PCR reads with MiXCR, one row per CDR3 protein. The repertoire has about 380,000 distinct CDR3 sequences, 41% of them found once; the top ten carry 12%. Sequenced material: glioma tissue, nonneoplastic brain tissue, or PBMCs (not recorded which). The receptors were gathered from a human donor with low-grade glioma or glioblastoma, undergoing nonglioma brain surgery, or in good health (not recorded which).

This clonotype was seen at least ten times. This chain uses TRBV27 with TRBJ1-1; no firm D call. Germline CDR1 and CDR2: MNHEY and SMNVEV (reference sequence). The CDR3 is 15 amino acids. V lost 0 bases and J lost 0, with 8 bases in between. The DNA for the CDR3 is TGTGCCAGCAGTTTATCACGGGTTATGAACACTGAAGCTTTCTTT. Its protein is CASSLSRVMNTEAFF.

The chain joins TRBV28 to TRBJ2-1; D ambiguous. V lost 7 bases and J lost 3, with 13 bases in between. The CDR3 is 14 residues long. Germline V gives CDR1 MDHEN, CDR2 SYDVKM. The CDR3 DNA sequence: TGTGCCAGCAAACTAACGGGCTTCTACAATGAGCAGTTCTTC. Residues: CASKLTGFYNEQFF. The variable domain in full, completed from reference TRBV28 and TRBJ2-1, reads DVKVTQSSRYLVKRTGEKVFLECVQDMDHENMFWYRQDPGLGLRLIYFSYDVKMKEKGDIPEGYSVSREKKERFSLILESASTNQTSMYLCASKLTGFYNEQFFGPGTRLTVL.

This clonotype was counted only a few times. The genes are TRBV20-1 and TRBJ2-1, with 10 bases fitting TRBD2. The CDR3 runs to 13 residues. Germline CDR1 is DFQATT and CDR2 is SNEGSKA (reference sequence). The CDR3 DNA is TGCAGCTTGGGACTAGCGATTTACAATGAGCAGTTCTTC. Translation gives CSLGLAIYNEQFF.

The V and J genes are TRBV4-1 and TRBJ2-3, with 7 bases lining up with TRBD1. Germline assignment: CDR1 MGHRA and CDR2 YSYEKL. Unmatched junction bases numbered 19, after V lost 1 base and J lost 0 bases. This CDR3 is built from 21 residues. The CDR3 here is CASSQVLFDRVVVYSTDTQYF. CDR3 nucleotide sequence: TGCGCCAGCAGCCAAGTGTTGTTCGACAGGGTGGTAGTTTATAGCACAGATACGCAGTATTTT.

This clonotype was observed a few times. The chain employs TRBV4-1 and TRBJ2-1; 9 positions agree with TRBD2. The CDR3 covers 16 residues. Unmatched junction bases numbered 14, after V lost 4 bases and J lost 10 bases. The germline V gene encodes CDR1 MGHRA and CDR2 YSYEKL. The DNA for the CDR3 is TGCGCCAGCAGCCCTAGGGCGGGAGGGCCTTTGGGGGAGCAGTTCTTC. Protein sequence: CASSPRAGGPLGEQFF.

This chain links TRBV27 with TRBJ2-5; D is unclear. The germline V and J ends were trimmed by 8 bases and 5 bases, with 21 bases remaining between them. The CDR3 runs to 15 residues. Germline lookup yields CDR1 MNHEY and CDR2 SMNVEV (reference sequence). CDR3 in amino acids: CASSPPGRPPETQYF. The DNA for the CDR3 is TGTGCCAGCTCACCACCAGGAAGGCCCCCGGAGACCCAGTACTTC.

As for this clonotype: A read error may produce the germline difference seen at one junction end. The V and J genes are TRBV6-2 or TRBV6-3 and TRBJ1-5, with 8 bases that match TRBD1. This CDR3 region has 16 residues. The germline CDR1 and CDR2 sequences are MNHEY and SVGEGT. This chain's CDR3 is CASSYRGSYSNQPQHF. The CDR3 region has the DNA TGTGCCAGCAGCTACAGGGGGTCCTATAGCAATCAGCCCCAGCATTTC.

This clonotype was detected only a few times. In nucleotides, the CDR3 is TGTGCCAGCAGCCAAGGGGATTCTCCCTCCTATAATTCACCCCTCCACTTT. Translated: CASSQGDSPSYNSPLHF. The V call is TRBV4-2, the J call TRBJ1-6, with D unclear. The CDR3 extends over 17 amino acids. Germline V gene lookup returns CDR1 LGHNA and CDR2 YNFKEQ. V lost 1 base and J lost 0, with 10 bases in between.

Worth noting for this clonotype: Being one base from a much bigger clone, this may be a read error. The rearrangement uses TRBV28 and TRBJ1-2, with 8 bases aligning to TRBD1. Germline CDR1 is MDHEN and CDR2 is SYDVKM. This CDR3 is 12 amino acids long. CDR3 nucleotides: TGTGCCACCGGGGACACCCCAGGGGGCTACAACTTC. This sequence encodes CATGDTPGGYNF.